A single sample gave rise to the 24 T cell receptor beta chains below, sequenced in a study of blood T cell repertoires in COVID-19. The method was immunoSEQ multiplex PCR; TCRdb's version includes in-frame clones alone and lacks a portion of them. The data contain about 80,000 clones, 70% to 80% of them seen just once; the ten biggest clones take up 16%. Sequencing was done on a sample of peripheral blood. The receptors shown here come from a man between 65 and 85 years old with active or convalescent COVID-19.

This CDR3 reads CASAHSYEQYF. CDR3 DNA sequence: TGTGCCAGCGCACACTCCTACGAGCAGTACTTC. The rearrangement uses TRBV6-6 and TRBJ2-7; unclear D gene. Deletions cut 8 bases from V and 0 bases from J, with 5 bases between. The CDR3 length is 11 residues. Germline V gene lookup returns CDR1 MNHNY and CDR2 SVGAGI (reference sequence).

The chain couples TRBV7-9 to TRBJ1-3, with 7 bases identical to TRBD1. The length of the CDR3 is 14 residues. Losses at the gene ends were 5 bases for V and 5 bases for J; bases not matched to a gene: 6. The germline V gene encodes CDR1 SEHNR and CDR2 FQNEAQ (reference sequence). The CDR3 region is CASSKGQNRNTIYF. Written as DNA, the CDR3 is TGTGCCAGCAGCAAGGGACAGAACAGAAACACCATATATTTT.

The chain employs TRBV2 and TRBJ1-6, with D tentatively TRBD1 (6 bases). V was trimmed by 0 bases and J by 10 bases, leaving 19 bases between them. The length of the CDR3 is 17 residues. Germline V gene data show CDR1 as SNHLY and CDR2 as FYNNEI. CDR3 sequence: CASSEAGSGGTGSPLHF. The CDR3 DNA follows: TGTGCCAGCAGTGAAGCCGGGTCTGGGGGAACAGGGTCACCCCTCCACTTT.

V and J are TRBV27 and TRBJ1-2, with 7 bases aligning to TRBD1. Germline CDR1 and CDR2: MNHEY and SMNVEV (reference sequence). The CDR3 has 14 amino acids. V was clipped by 4 bases and J by 8 bases; unmatched bases: 10. CDR3 DNA: TGTGCCAGCAGTTCGTCAAACAGGGGCGTGGGCTACACCTTC. Amino acid sequence: CASSSSNRGVGYTF.

This clone occurred a few times. This sequence joins TRBV4-1 and TRBJ1-5; 12 bases are shared with TRBD1. This CDR3 comprises 18 residues. The ends lost 0 bases at V and 9 bases at J; junction bases unmatched: 12. Germline assignment: CDR1 MGHRA and CDR2 YSYEKL. CDR3 in amino acids: CASSQDQGQGARRSPQHF. DNA for the CDR3: TGCGCCAGCAGCCAAGATCAGGGACAGGGGGCTCGGAGATCGCCCCAGCATTTT.

This chain links TRBV11-3 with TRBJ2-3; D gene unclear. This CDR3 is built from 13 residues. The V gene's germline CDR1 is SGHNT and CDR2 YENEEA. V was shortened by 3 bases and J by 2 bases, with 6 bases between the two germline ends. The DNA for the CDR3 is TGTGCCAGCAGCTTGGCCCTCACAGATACGCAGTATTTT. The encoded protein is CASSLALTDTQYF.

The chain has TRBV19 and TRBJ1-5; 9 bases match TRBD1. The germline gives CDR1 LNHDA, CDR2 SQIVND (reference sequence). V was pared by 6 bases and J by 6 bases, with 3 bases of the junction left unmatched. This CDR3 region has 13 residues. CDR3 in DNA: TGTGCCAGTAGGGACAGGGGTGTTCAGCCCCAGCATTTT. It encodes CASRDRGVQPQHF.

V usage is TRBV24-1 and J usage is TRBJ2-1, with 10 bases fitting TRBD1. The CDR3 sequence is 15 residues long. Germline V gene sequence: CDR1 KGHDR, CDR2 SFDVKD. V lost 7 bases to trimming and J lost 6 bases; unmatched junction nucleotides: 8. The CDR3 nucleotides read TGTGCCACCAGCACCGGGACAGGGGTATTCAATGAGCAGTTCTTC. Its protein product is CATSTGTGVFNEQFF.

DNA of the CDR3: TGTGCCAGCAGTTTTGGGACAGCTAATCAGCCCCAGCATTTT. Translating it yields CASSFGTANQPQHF. The rearrangement uses TRBV6-5 and TRBJ1-5, with 7 bases fitting TRBD1. V shed 4 bases, J shed 4 bases, and the junction held 4 bases outside the gene matches. This CDR3 has 14 amino acids. Germline-derived CDR1 and CDR2 are MNHEY and SVGAGI.

The chain is built from TRBV4-2 and TRBJ1-4, with 11 bases lining up with TRBD1. The CDR3 runs 16 residues. Germline CDR1 LGHNA, CDR2 YNFKEQ. Trimming removed 0 bases from V and 7 bases from J; junction bases left unmatched: 4. The CDR3 sequence is CASSQDLGQGVEKLFF. DNA for the CDR3: TGTGCCAGCAGCCAAGATTTGGGACAGGGGGTTGAAAAACTGTTTTTT.

This clone was observed a handful of times. In nucleotides, the CDR3 is TGCGCCAGCAGCCGACAGGGAGACTCACCCCTCCACTTT. This gives the protein CASSRQGDSPLHF. The gene calls are TRBV5-1 and TRBJ1-6; TRBD1 agrees at 7 bases. Germline V gene lookup returns CDR1 SGHRS and CDR2 YFSETQ. Trimming removed 4 bases from V and 10 bases from J; junction bases left unmatched: 5. There are 13 residues in the CDR3.

CDR3 nucleotide sequence: TGTGCCAGCAGCTTAGAGTCAGGGGAACGGGCTTTCTTT. It is translated as CASSLESGERAFF. The chain recombines TRBV7-9 with TRBJ1-1; perhaps TRBD1 as D (6 bases). V lost 1 base, J lost 11 bases, and 14 bases lay in between. This CDR3 comprises 13 residues. CDR1 and CDR2 (germline): SEHNR, FQNEAQ (reference sequence).

This chain links TRBV19 with TRBJ2-1; 9 nucleotides match TRBD2. With 7 bases clipped from V and 4 bases from J, the junction kept 8 bases outside the gene matches. From germline, CDR1 is LNHDA and CDR2 SQIVND (reference sequence). The CDR3 is 15 amino acids. Here the CDR3 DNA reads TGTGCCAGTACCTCTAGAGCGGGGGGTTACAATGAGCAGTTCTTC. This encodes CASTSRAGGYNEQFF.

This rearrangement joins TRBV28 to TRBJ2-1, with 7 bases that match TRBD2. V gave up 4 bases and J gave up 3 bases; unmatched junction bases: 6. The germline CDR1 and CDR2 sequences are MDHEN and SYDVKM. The CDR3 runs 15 residues. CDR3 DNA: TGTGCCAGCAGTTCCGCCGGGACTAACTACAATGAGCAGTTCTTC. Translation: CASSSAGTNYNEQFF.

DNA for the CDR3: TGTGCCAGCAGCTTGGTCCCCGAGAACTCTGGAAACACCATATATTTT. This encodes CASSLVPENSGNTIYF. V and J are TRBV5-5 and TRBJ1-3; D not resolved. V lost 0 bases and J 0 bases, leaving 10 bases between the germline ends. The CDR3 covers 16 residues. Per germline, CDR1 SGHKS and CDR2 YYEKEE (reference sequence).

The chain employs TRBV2 and TRBJ1-5, with TRBD1 matching 7 bases. This CDR3 is built from 14 residues. The germline CDR1 and CDR2 sequences are SNHLY and FYNNEI. V was pared by 2 bases and J by 4 bases, with 2 bases of the junction left unmatched. The CDR3 loop is CASSEWGQNQPQHF. DNA of the CDR3: TGTGCCAGCAGTGAATGGGGACAGAATCAGCCCCAGCATTTT.

The rearrangement joins TRBV3-1 (or the pseudogene TRBV3-2) to TRBJ1-1; D perhaps matches TRBD1 (5 bases). The length of the CDR3 is 14 residues. Germline assignment: CDR1 LGHDT and CDR2 YNNKEL (reference sequence). The V gene lost 3 bases and the J gene lost 0 bases, with 8 bases spanning the gap. As DNA, the CDR3 is TGTGCCAGCAGCCAGTCAGGGATGAACACTGAAGCTTTCTTT. Encoded protein: CASSQSGMNTEAFF.

V is TRBV28 and J is TRBJ1-5; possible D gene TRBD1, 5 bases. Per the germline V gene, CDR1 is MDHEN and CDR2 is SYDVKM. This CDR3 spans 14 amino acids. Deletions cut 4 bases from V and 5 bases from J, with 12 bases between. The CDR3 DNA reads TGTGCCAGCAGTTCAGAAGGGGCGGATCAGCCCCAGCATTTT. Its translation is CASSSEGADQPQHF.

This clone was counted once. The chain links TRBV29-1 to TRBJ2-4, with 11 bases fitting TRBD1. CDR3 length equals 14 residues. Germline CDR1 and CDR2: SQVTM and ANQGSEA. V lost 7 bases to trimming and J lost 7 bases; unmatched junction nucleotides: 9. CDR3: CSGVPGQGDNIQYF. CDR3 sequence (DNA): TGCAGCGGCGTCCCGGGACAGGGGGATAACATTCAGTACTTC.

This clone was observed many times. The chain carries TRBV12-3 or TRBV12-4 and TRBJ2-7; D perhaps matches TRBD1 (5 bases). Trimming took off 6 bases at V and 5 bases at J, with 11 bases between the two ends. This CDR3 is 12 amino acids long. The CDR3 sequence is CASSHAGNEQYF. Written as DNA, the CDR3 is TGTGCCAGCAGCCATGCAGGGAACGAGCAGTACTTC.

The chain recombines TRBV7-9 with TRBJ2-5; 8 positions match TRBD1. From germline, CDR1 is SEHNR and CDR2 FQNEAQ (reference sequence). Trimming at V came to 11 bases and at J to 5 bases, leaving 4 bases not matched to a gene. The CDR3 consists of 11 residues. CDR3 in amino acids: CAGHRGETQYF. CDR3 DNA sequence: TGTGCCGGCCACAGGGGGGAGACCCAGTACTTC. The complete variable domain, with remaining parts taken from reference TRBV7-9 and TRBJ2-5, reads DTGVSQNPRHKITKRGQNVTFRCDPISEHNRLYWYRQTLGQGPEFLTYFQNEAQLEKSRLLSDRFSAERPKGSFSTLEIQRTEQGDSAMYLCAGHRGETQYFGPGTRLLVL.

This chain uses TRBV29-1 with TRBJ2-7, with 12 nucleotides matching TRBD2. The CDR3 loop spans 14 amino acids. CDR1 is SQVTM, CDR2 ANQGSEA, per germline. The trim removed 5 bases at V and 6 bases at J, leaving 8 bases unmatched. In DNA form, the CDR3 reads TGCAGCGTTACGCGGACTAGCGGGGAGACCGAGCAGTACTTC. Encoded protein: CSVTRTSGETEQYF.

The table lists this clone with a count of one. The chain couples TRBV29-1 to TRBJ1-2; D call uncertain. CDR3 length: 14 amino acids. Looked up from germline, CDR1 is SQVTM and CDR2 is ANQGSEA. The V end lost 0 bases, the J end lost 7 bases, and 15 bases lay between the germline ends. In nucleotides, the CDR3 is TGCAGCGTTGAAGAGTTTAGGAGGGCGGGTGGCTACACCTTC. Its translation: CSVEEFRRAGGYTF.

The chain has TRBV21-1 and TRBJ1-1; TRBD1 reflects the table's D call only, with no check against the DNA. TRBV21-1 is deemed a pseudogene. The CDR3 totals 13 residues. CDR3 sequence: CASTHMVNTEAFF. As DNA, the CDR3 is TGTGCCAGCACCCACATGGTGAACACTGAAGCTTTCTTT.